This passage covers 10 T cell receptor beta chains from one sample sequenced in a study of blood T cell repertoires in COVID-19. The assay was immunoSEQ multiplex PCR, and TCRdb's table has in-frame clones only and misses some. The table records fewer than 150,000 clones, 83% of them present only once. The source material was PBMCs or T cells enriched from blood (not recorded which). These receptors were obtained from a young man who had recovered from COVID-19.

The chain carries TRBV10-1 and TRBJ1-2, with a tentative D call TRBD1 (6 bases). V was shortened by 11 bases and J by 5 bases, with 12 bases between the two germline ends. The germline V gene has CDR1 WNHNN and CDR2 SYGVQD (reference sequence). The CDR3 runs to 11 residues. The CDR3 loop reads CAPPRGYGYTF. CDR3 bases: TGCGCCCCGCCCAGGGGATATGGCTACACCTTC.

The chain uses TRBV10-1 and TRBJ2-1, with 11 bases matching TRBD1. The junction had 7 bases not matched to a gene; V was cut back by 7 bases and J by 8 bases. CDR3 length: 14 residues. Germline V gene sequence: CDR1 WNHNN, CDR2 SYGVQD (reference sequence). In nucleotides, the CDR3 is TGCGCCAGCAAACCCGGGACAGGGGGGGATGAGCAGTTCTTC. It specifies CASKPGTGGDEQFF.

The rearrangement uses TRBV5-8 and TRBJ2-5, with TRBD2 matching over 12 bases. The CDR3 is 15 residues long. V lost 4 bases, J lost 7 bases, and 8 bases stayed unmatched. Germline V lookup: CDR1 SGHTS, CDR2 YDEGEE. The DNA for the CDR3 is TGTGCCAGCAGCACGCTAGCGGGGGGGCATCCGACCCAGTACTTC. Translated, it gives CASSTLAGGHPTQYF.

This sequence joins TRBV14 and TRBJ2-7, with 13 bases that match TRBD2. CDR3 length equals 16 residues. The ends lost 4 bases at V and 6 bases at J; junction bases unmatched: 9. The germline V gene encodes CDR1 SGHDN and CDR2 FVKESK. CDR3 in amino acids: CASSPWTSGSMLEQYF. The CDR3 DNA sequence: TGTGCCAGCAGCCCCTGGACTAGCGGGAGTATGCTCGAGCAGTACTTC.

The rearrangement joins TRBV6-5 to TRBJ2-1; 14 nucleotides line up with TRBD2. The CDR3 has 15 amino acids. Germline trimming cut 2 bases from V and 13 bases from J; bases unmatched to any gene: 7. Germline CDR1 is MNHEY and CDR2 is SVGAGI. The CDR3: CASSYATGTSGRQFF. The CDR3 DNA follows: TGTGCCAGCAGTTACGCCACCGGGACTAGCGGGAGACAGTTCTTC.

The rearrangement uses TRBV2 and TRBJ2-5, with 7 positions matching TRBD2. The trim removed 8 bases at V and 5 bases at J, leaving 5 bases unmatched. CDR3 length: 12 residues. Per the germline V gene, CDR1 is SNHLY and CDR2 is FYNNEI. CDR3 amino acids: CASGGGLETQYF. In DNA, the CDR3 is TGTGCCAGCGGGGGAGGGCTGGAGACCCAGTACTTC.

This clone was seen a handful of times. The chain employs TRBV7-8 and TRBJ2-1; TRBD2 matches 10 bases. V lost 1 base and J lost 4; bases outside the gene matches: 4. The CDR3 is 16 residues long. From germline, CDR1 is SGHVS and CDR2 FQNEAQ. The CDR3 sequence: CASSLVLLAGYNEQFF. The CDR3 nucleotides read TGTGCCAGCAGCTTAGTCCTACTAGCGGGGTACAATGAGCAGTTCTTC.

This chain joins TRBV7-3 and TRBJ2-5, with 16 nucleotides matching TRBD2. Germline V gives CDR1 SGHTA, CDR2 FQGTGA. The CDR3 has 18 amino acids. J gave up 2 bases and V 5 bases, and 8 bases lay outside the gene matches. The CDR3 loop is CASSPGTSGRASQETQYF. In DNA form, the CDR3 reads TGTGCCAGCAGCCCAGGGACTAGCGGGAGGGCTTCTCAAGAGACCCAGTACTTC.

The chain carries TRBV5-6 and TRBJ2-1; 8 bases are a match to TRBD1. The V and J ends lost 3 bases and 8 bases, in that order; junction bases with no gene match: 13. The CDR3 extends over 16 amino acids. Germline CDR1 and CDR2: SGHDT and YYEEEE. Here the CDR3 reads CASSSFDGQGRDEQFF. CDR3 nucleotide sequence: TGTGCCAGCAGCTCCTTTGATGGACAGGGTAGGGATGAGCAGTTCTTC.

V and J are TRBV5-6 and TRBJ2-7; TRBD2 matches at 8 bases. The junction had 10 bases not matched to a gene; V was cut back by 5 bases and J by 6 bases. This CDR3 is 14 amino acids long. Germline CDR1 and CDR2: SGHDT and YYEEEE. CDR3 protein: CASRGLAGAGEQYV. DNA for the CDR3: TGTGCCAGCAGAGGACTAGCAGGGGCGGGCGAGCAGTACGTC.